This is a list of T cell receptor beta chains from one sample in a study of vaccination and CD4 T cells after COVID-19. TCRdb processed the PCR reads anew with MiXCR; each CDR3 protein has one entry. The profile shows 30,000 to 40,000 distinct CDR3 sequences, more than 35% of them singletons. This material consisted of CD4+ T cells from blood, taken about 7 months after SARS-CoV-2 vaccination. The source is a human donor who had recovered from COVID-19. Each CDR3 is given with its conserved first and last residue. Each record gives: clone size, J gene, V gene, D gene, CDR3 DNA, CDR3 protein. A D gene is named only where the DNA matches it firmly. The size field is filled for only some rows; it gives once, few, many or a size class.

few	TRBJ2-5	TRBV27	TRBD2	TGTGCCAGCAGTTCCGGGACTAGCGGGAAGGAGACCCAGTACTTC	CASSSGTSGKETQYF
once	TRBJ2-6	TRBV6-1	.	TGTGCCAGCACTAGCCAGGGTATCTCTGGGGCCAACGTCCTGACTTTC	CASTSQGISGANVLTF
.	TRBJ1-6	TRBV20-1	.	TGCAGTGCTAAAAGACAGGCAAATTCACCCCTCCACTTT	CSAKRQANSPLHF
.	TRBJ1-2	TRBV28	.	TGTGCCAGCAGTTTAAGGTTTGCGGCCTATGGCTACACCTTC	CASSLRFAAYGYTF
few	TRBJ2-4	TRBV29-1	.	TGCAGCGTCGAGGAGCTAGCCAAAAACATTCAGTACTTC	CSVEELAKNIQYF
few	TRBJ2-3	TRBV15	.	TGTGCCACCAGCGAGGATCACTCAGATACGCAGTATTTT	CATSEDHSDTQYF
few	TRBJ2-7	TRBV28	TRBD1	TGTGCCAGCAGTGTCCCGGGACAGGGGCACTACGAGCAGTACTTC	CASSVPGQGHYEQYF
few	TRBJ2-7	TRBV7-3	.	TGTGCCAGCAGCTTAAATAGGGGGGACGAGCAGTACTTC	CASSLNRGDEQYF
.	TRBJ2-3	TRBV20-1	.	TGCAGTGCTTTCAAAGCGGGCACAGATACGCAGTATTTT	CSAFKAGTDTQYF
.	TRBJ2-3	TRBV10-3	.	TGTGCCATCAGTGAGCTTCCCCAGACAGATACGCAGTATTTT	CAISELPQTDTQYF
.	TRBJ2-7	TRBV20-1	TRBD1	TGCAGTGCTAGAGATATGAGGACAGGGGGCTCCTACGAGCAGTACTTC	CSARDMRTGGSYEQYF
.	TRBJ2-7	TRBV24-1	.	TGTGCCACCAGTGAAGGGGCCTCCTACGAGCAGTACTTC	CATSEGASYEQYF
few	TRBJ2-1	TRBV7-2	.	TGTGCCAGCAGCTTAGAAAGGGGAATCTTCTACAATGAGCAGTTCTTC	CASSLERGIFYNEQFF
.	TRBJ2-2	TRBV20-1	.	TGCAGTGCTAGAGATTATGGCAGGGTCGACACCGGGGAGCTGTTTTTT	CSARDYGRVDTGELFF
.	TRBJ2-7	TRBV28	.	TGTGCCAGCAAGGCGGGTGGGAGTACCAACGAGCAGTACTTC	CASKAGGSTNEQYF
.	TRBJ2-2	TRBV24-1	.	TGTGCCACCAGTGAGGATAGTGGCGCCGGGGAGCTGTTTTTT	CATSEDSGAGELFF
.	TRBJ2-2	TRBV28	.	TGTGCCAGCAGTCCCGACAGGTTCGCGAACACCGGGGAGCTGTTTTTT	CASSPDRFANTGELFF
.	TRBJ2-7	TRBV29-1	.	TGCAGCGTCTCTAGCCAGGACGCCTACGAGCAGTACTTC	CSVSSQDAYEQYF
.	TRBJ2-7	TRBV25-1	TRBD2	TGTGCCAGCAAGCCTAGCGGGAGTTACGAGCAGTACTTC	CASKPSGSYEQYF
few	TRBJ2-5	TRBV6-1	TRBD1	TGTGCCAGCAGTGTACAGGGGGTCCAAGAGACCCAGTACTTC	CASSVQGVQETQYF
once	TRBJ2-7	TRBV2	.	TGTGCCAGCAGGGACACAGGTTTTCTGCTCTGGGAGCAGTACTTC	CASRDTGFLLWEQYF
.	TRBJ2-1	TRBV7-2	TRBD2	TGTGCCAGCAGCTTATTGGGGGGAGGGGTCTCCTACAATGAGCAGTTCTTC	CASSLLGGGVSYNEQFF
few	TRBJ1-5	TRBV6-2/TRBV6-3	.	TGTGCCACTCAGCCGTCCAATAGCAATCAGCCCCAGCATTTT	CATQPSNSNQPQHF
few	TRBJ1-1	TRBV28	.	TGTGCCAGCAGTTTACTGGGGAACACTGAAGCTTTCTTT	CASSLLGNTEAFF
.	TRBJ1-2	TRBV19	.	TGTGCCAGTAGTCCAACCTTCCAGGAAACCTATGGCTACACCTTC	CASSPTFQETYGYTF
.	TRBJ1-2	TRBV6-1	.	TGTGCCAGCAGTGGCCCGGTGTTGTTGCAGGGCCACTATGGCTACACCTTC	CASSGPVLLQGHYGYTF
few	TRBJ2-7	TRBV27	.	TGTGCCAGCAGTTTAATACCGGACTACTACGAGCAGTACTTC	CASSLIPDYYEQYF
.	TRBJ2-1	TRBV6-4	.	TGTGCCAGCAGTGACCGCCAACCTCCACACGGGGCGCATGGGGACTACAATGAGCAGTTCTTC	CASSDRQPPHGAHGDYNEQFF
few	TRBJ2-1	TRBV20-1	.	TGCAGTGCTAGGCCCTTGAGGGTTACTGGCTCCTACAATGAGCAGTTCTTC	CSARPLRVTGSYNEQFF
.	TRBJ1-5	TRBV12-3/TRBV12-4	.	TGTGCCAGCAGCAGGTTTTACGGTAAAGCTCTTCGCAATCAGCCCCAGCATTTT	CASSRFYGKALRNQPQHF
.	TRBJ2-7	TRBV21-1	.	TGTGCCAGCAGCCATACGGACAGGGCCTACGAGCAGTACTTC	CASSHTDRAYEQYF
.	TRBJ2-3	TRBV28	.	TGTGCCAGCACTAGGGGAGGGGGAGATACGCAGTATTTT	CASTRGGGDTQYF
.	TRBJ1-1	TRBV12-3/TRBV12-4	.	TGTGCCAGCAGACCGACGGGAGGCACTGAAGCTTTCTTT	CASRPTGGTEAFF
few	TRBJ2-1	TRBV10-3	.	TGTGCCATCAGTTCTAGCACGGAATACAATGAGCAGTTCTTC	CAISSSTEYNEQFF
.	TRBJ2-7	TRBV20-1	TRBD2	TGCAGTGCTAGAGACGCCAGACTAGCGGGTATCCACGAGCAGTACTTC	CSARDARLAGIHEQYF
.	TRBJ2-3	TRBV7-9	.	TGTGCCAGCAGCTTAGGGGGCGTTAGCACAGATACGCAGTATTTT	CASSLGGVSTDTQYF
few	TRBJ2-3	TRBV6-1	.	TGTGCCAGCCAAGGCACCGGGACGGGCACAGATACGCAGTATTTT	CASQGTGTGTDTQYF
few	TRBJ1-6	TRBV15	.	TGTGCCACCAGCAGAGCGTACTCAAGCAATTCACCCCTCCACTTT	CATSRAYSSNSPLHF
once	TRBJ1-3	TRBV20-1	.	TGCAGTGCTAGACAGGGATCTCTCGGAAACACCATATATTTT	CSARQGSLGNTIYF
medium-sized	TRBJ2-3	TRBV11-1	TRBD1	TGTGCCAGCAGCTCCTCTCAGGGGGCGGTAGATACGCAGTATTTT	CASSSSQGAVDTQYF
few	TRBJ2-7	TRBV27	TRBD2	TGTGCCAGCAGTCCCCGACTAGCGGGAGGCTACGAGCAGTACTTC	CASSPRLAGGYEQYF
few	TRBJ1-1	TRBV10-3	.	TGTGCCATCAGGGAAAGCCCCTGGAGGGGGAACACTGAAGCTTTCTTT	CAIRESPWRGNTEAFF
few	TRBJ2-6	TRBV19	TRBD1	TGTGCTACGACAGGGACCTCTTCTGGGGCCAACGTCCTGACTTTC	CATTGTSSGANVLTF